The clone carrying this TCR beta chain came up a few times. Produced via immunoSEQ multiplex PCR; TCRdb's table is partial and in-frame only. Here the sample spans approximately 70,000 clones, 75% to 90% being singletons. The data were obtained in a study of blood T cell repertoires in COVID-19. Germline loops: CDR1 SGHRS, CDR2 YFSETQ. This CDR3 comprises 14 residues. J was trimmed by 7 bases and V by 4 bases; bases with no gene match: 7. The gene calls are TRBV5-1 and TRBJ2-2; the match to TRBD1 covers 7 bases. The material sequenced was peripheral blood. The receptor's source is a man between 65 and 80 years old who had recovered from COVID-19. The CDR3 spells CASSTYRGIGELFF. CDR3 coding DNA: TGCGCCAGCAGCACATACAGGGGTATCGGGGAGCTGTTTTTT.